Listed below are T cell receptor beta chains from one sample, sequenced in a study of Tregs in tolerant kidney transplant recipients. Measured with immunoSEQ multiplex PCR; TCRdb has only the in-frame clones, and not every one. The sample has roughly 66,000 clones; roughly 90% are singletons. This specimen was CD8+ T cells from blood, taken before the transplant. The receptors stem from a human donor who received a combined kidney and bone marrow transplant. Each CDR3 is given with its conserved first and last residue. Each record gives: J gene, D gene, clone size, V gene, CDR3 DNA, CDR3 protein. The D gene is left open where the match is weak. Some rows mark clone size as missing; the rest say once, few, many or name a class of expanded clone.

>TRBJ2-1|.|.|TRBV6-4
TGTGCCAGCAGTGACTCGGGAGTTTCCTCCTACAATGAGCAGTTCTTC
CASSDSGVSSYNEQFF
>TRBJ1-2|.|.|TRBV27
TGTGCGACGCGGGGGTTCAATGGCTACACCTTC
CATRGFNGYTF
>TRBJ2-7|TRBD1|.|TRBV6-1
TGTGCCAGCAGGGCGGGACAGGAGAGCTCCTACGAGCAGTACTTC
CASRAGQESSYEQYF
>TRBJ1-2|.|.|TRBV1
TGCACCAGCAGCCACCTAGACAGCTTATCTAACTATGGCTACACCTTC
CTSSHLDSLSNYGYTF
>TRBJ2-4|TRBD1|.|TRBV9
TGTGCCAGCAGCGTAGGCGGACAGGGAAAGGTCAAAAACATTCAGTACTTC
CASSVGGQGKVKNIQYF
>TRBJ1-6|.|.|TRBV9
TGTGCCAGCAGCCCAGGGGCTAATTCACCCCTCCACTTT
CASSPGANSPLHF
>TRBJ2-1|TRBD2|.|TRBV27
TGTGCCAGCAGTATGGGACTAGCGTCGATGAATGAGCAGTTCTTC
CASSMGLASMNEQFF
>TRBJ1-1|TRBD1|.|TRBV9
TGTGCCAGCAGCGAGACAGGGATAGCTGAAGCTTTCTTT
CASSETGIAEAFF
>TRBJ2-7|TRBD2|.|TRBV7-9
TGTGCCAGCGGAAAAGCGGGAACCACCTACGAGCAGTACTTC
CASGKAGTTYEQYF
>TRBJ1-2|TRBD1|.|TRBV9
TGTGCCAGCAAGGGACAGGGCTATAGCTACACCTTC
CASKGQGYSYTF
>TRBJ2-1|TRBD2|.|TRBV19
TGTGCCAGTCGTTTTGGCGGGAGGTACAATGAGCAGTTCTTC
CASRFGGRYNEQFF
>TRBJ1-1|TRBD1|.|TRBV7-6
TGTGCCAGCAGTCTCAGTCAGGGGGCCCGCTACACTGAAGCTTTCTTT
CASSLSQGARYTEAFF
>TRBJ2-7|.|.|TRBV27
TGTGCCAGCGGGGCCAGCTCCTACGAGCAGTACTTC
CASGASSYEQYF
>TRBJ1-4|.|.|TRBV5-6
TGTGCCAGCAGCTTGAACGGGAATAATGAAAAACTGTTTTTT
CASSLNGNNEKLFF
>TRBJ2-7|TRBD1|.|TRBV2
TGTGCCAGCAACGCCCCCGGACAGGGGTACCACGAGCAGTACTTC
CASNAPGQGYHEQYF
>TRBJ2-5|.|.|TRBV2
TGTGCCAGCAGTGAAGCGAGGGTCAGGATTACACAAGAGACCCAGTACTTC
CASSEARVRITQETQYF
>TRBJ2-1|.|.|TRBV19
TGTGCCAGTAGTCCAGGCGACAATGAGCAGTTCTTC
CASSPGDNEQFF
>TRBJ2-7|TRBD1|once|TRBV28
TGTGCCAGCAGCTACCCCTACAGGGGACGGTACGAGCAGTACTTC
CASSYPYRGRYEQYF
>TRBJ2-4|.|.|TRBV6-5
TGTGCCAGCAGTTGGGGGGAAACCAAAAACATTCAGTACTTC
CASSWGETKNIQYF
>TRBJ1-4|.|.|TRBV19
TGTGCCAGTAGTATAGTGGGGGCGGCTAATGAAAAACTGTTTTTT
CASSIVGAANEKLFF
>TRBJ2-5|.|.|TRBV9
TGTGCCAGCAGCGTCCCAGGGACTCGGGAGACCCAGTACTTC
CASSVPGTRETQYF
>TRBJ2-1|.|.|TRBV7-6
TGTGCCAGCAGCGTAGCCGCGCCCAATGAGCAGTTCTTC
CASSVAAPNEQFF
>TRBJ2-7|TRBD1|.|TRBV27
TGTGCCAGCAGTTTAGAGGCAGGGGGCTTGTACGAGCAGTACTTC
CASSLEAGGLYEQYF
>TRBJ1-1|TRBD1|.|TRBV9
TGTGCCAGCAGCAAACAGGGGCAAGGAGCTTTCTTT
CASSKQGQGAFF
>TRBJ1-5|TRBD1|.|TRBV27
TGTGCCAGCAGCCTGACAGGGGGCTTTCAGCCCCAGCATTTT
CASSLTGGFQPQHF
>TRBJ1-3|TRBD1|.|TRBV9
TGTGCCAGCAGCGGCGGACAGGGGAGCTCTGGAAACACCATATATTTT
CASSGGQGSSGNTIYF
>TRBJ2-1|.|few|TRBV5-8
TGTGCCAGCATACCAGCTGCTGGACAGTACAATGAGCAGTTCTTC
CASIPAAGQYNEQFF